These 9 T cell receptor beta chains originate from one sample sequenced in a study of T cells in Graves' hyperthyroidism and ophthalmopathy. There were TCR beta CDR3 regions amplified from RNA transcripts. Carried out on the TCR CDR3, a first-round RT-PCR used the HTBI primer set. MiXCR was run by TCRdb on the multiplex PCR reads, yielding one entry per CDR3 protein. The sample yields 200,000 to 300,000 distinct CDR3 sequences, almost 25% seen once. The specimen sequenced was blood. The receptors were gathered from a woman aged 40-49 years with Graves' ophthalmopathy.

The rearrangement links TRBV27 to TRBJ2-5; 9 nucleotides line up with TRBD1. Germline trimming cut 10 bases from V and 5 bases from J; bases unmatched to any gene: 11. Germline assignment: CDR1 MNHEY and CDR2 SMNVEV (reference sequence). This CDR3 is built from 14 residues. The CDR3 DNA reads TGTGCCACCCGAAAGACAGGGGGGTTTGAGACCCAGTACTTC. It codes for CATRKTGGFETQYF.

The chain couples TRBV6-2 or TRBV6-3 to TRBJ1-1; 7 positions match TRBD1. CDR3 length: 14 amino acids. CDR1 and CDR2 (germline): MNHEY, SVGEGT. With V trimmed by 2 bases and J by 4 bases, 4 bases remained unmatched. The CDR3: CASSYLGDSTEAFF. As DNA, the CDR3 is TGTGCCAGCAGTTACCTCGGGGACAGCACTGAAGCTTTCTTT.

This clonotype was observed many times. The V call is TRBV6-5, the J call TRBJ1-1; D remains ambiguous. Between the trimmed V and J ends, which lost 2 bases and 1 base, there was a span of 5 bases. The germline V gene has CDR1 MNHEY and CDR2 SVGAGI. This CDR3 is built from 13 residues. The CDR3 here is CASSYIQNTEAFF. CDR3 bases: TGTGCCAGCAGTTACATACAGAACACTGAAGCTTTCTTT.

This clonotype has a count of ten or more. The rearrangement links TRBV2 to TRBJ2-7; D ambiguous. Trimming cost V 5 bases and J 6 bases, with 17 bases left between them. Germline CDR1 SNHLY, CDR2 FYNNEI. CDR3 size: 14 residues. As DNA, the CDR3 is TGTGCCAGCAGTCCCGACCCTATAGGTGGCGAGCAGTACTTC. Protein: CASSPDPIGGEQYF.

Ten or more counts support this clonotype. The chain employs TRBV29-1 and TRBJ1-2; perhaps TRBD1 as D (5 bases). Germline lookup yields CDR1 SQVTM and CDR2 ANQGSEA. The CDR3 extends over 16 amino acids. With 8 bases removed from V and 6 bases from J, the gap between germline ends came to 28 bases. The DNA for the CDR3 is TGCAGCCCGAGGTTGTGTCGCAGCGGGAGAGGGGATGGCTACACCTTC. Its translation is CSPRLCRSGRGDGYTF.

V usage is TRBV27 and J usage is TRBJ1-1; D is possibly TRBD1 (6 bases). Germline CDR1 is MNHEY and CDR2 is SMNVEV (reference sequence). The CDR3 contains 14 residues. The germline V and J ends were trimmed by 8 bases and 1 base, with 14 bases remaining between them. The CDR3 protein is CASGGQDRNTEAFF. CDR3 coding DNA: TGTGCCAGCGGGGGTCAGGACAGGAACACTGAAGCTTTCTTT.

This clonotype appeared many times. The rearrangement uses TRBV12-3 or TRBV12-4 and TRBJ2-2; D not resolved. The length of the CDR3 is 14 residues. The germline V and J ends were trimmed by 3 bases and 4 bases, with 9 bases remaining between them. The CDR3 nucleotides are TGTGCCAGCAGTTTCAACATGGGCACCGGGGAGCTGTTTTTT. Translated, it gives CASSFNMGTGELFF.

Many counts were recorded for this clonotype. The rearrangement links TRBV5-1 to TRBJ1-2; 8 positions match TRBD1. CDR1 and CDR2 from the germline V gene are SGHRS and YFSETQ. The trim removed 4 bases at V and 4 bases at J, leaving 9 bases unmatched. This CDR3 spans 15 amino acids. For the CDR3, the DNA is TGCGCCAGCAGCCACCCAGGACAGGGTCCCTATGGCTACACCTTC. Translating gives CASSHPGQGPYGYTF. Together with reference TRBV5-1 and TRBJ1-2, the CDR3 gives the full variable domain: KAGVTQTPRYLIKTRGQQVTLSCSPISGHRSVSWYQQTPGQGLQFLFEYFSETQRNKGNFPGRFSGRQFSNSRSEMNVSTLELGDSALYLCASSHPGQGPYGYTFGSGTRLTVV.

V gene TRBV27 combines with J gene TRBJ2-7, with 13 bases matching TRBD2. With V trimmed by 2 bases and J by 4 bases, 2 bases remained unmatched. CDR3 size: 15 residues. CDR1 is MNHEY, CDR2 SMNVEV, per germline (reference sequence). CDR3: CASSLTGLAGYEQYF. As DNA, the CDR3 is TGTGCCAGCAGTTTAACGGGACTAGCGGGATACGAGCAGTACTTC.